The T cell receptor beta chain under discussion was sequenced for a study of blood T cell repertoires in COVID-19. Study in general: The origin of the acute and convalescent COVID-19 samples was the United States, Italy and Spain.

This CDR3 region has 14 residues. Germline CDR1 and CDR2: SGDLS and YYNGEE. The V segment lost 5 bases and the J segment 0 bases; nucleotides outside the gene matches: 3. Some clones are missing from TCRdb's copy, which holds only in-frame ones; the method was immunoSEQ multiplex PCR. The sample holds roughly 340,000 clones, 80% to 90% seen once. Material for sequencing was peripheral blood. This chain connects TRBV9 to TRBJ2-3, with 7 bases lining up with TRBD2. The source is a woman in her 30s with COVID-19, enrolled during active disease. The CDR3 sequence: CASSTSVSTDTQYF. DNA of the CDR3: TGTGCCAGCAGTACTAGCGTGAGCACAGATACGCAGTATTTT.